The 24 T cell receptor beta chains presented below share a single source sample, sequenced in a study of T cells in Graves' hyperthyroidism and ophthalmopathy. Regions amplified from RNA transcripts were the TCR beta CDR3 regions. The HTBI primer set drove a first-round RT-PCR of the TCR CDR3. MiXCR, run by TCRdb on the multiplex PCR reads, gives a single entry per CDR3 protein. Of about 640,000 distinct CDR3 sequences detected, about 14% appear once; the ten largest clones hold about 12%. Sequencing was carried out using blood. Every receptor here comes from a woman between 45 and 65 years old with Graves' ophthalmopathy.

This clonotype was picked up a small number of times. CDR3 residues: CASSATGIAVEQFF. CDR3 nucleotide sequence: TGTGCCAGCAGCGCTACGGGAATAGCGGTTGAGCAGTTCTTC. The chain employs TRBV28 and TRBJ2-1; perhaps TRBD2 as D (6 bases). This CDR3 is 14 amino acids long. Germline V gene data show CDR1 as MDHEN and CDR2 as SYDVKM. Trimming took 6 bases from V and 9 from J, leaving 18 bases between them. Full variable domain (rest looked up from reference TRBV28 and TRBJ2-1): DVKVTQSSRYLVKRTGEKVFLECVQDMDHENMFWYRQDPGLGLRLIYFSYDVKMKEKGDIPEGYSVSREKKERFSLILESASTNQTSMYLCASSATGIAVEQFFGPGTRLTVL.

This clonotype appeared many times. The V gene is TRBV27, the J gene TRBJ2-1; 11 bases map to TRBD1. Per germline, CDR1 MNHEY and CDR2 SMNVEV (reference sequence). Trimming removed 5 bases from V and 7 bases from J; junction bases left unmatched: 4. The CDR3 has 14 residues. DNA for the CDR3: TGTGCCAGCAGTGCCGGGACAGGGGGGAATGAGCAGTTCTTC. Translating gives CASSAGTGGNEQFF.

The rearrangement joins TRBV30 to TRBJ1-1; possibly TRBD1 for D (6 bases). Per the germline V gene, CDR1 is GTSNPN and CDR2 is SVGIG (reference sequence). The CDR3 has 15 residues. V dropped 1 base and J dropped 1 base, with 13 bases sitting between them. CDR3 residues: CAWSGTGTWNTEAFF. DNA of the CDR3: TGTGCCTGGAGTGGAACGGGGACATGGAACACTGAAGCTTTCTTT. Full variable domain (rest looked up from reference TRBV30 and TRBJ1-1): SQTIHQWPATLVQPVGSPLSLECTVEGTSNPNLYWYRQAAGRGLQLLFYSVGIGQISSEVPQNLSASRPQDRQFILSSKKLLLSDSGFYLCAWSGTGTWNTEAFFGQGTRLTVV.

This clonotype occurred a few times. This could be a read error, since a much larger clone is one nucleotide away. The CDR3 coding sequence is TGTGCCAGCAGGACTAGCGGACACAATGAGCAGTTCTTC. Residues: CASRTSGHNEQFF. This sequence joins TRBV7-3 and TRBJ2-1, with 9 bases that match TRBD2. Germline V gives CDR1 SGHTA, CDR2 FQGTGA. V lost 6 bases to trimming and J lost 5 bases; unmatched junction nucleotides: 2. The CDR3 extends over 13 amino acids.

This clonotype was counted at least ten times. The J gene is TRBJ2-3, the V gene TRBV27; tentative D call: TRBD1 (5 bases). Trimming pared 5 bases from V and 2 bases from J, leaving 14 bases between. Germline loops: CDR1 MNHEY, CDR2 SMNVEV (reference sequence). The CDR3 contains 15 residues. The CDR3 is CASSGGHIFTDTQYF. The CDR3 nucleotides are TGTGCCAGCAGTGGCGGACATATTTTCACAGATACGCAGTATTTT.

This clonotype was seen a handful of times. The chain joins TRBV9 to TRBJ1-2, with D possibly being TRBD1 (5 bases). Between the trimmed V and J ends, which lost 7 bases and 8 bases, there was a span of 12 bases. CDR3 length: 11 amino acids. The germline V gene has CDR1 SGDLS and CDR2 YYNGEE. This CDR3 reads CASGAGSGYTF. CDR3 nucleotide sequence: TGTGCCAGCGGGGCGGGAAGCGGCTACACCTTC.

This clonotype was detected many times. V usage is TRBV28 and J usage is TRBJ2-7; tentatively, D is TRBD1 (6 bases). Trimming took off 2 bases at V and 3 bases at J, with 32 bases between the two ends. The CDR3 runs 21 residues. Germline lookup yields CDR1 MDHEN and CDR2 SYDVKM. The CDR3 DNA is TGTGCCAGCAGTTTACCCTCATCTGAGGCAGGGGCATTTAGTACCGTCTACGAGCAGTACTTC. This sequence encodes CASSLPSSEAGAFSTVYEQYF.

As regards this clonotype: With a much larger clone just one base away, this may be a read error. The rearrangement links TRBV2 to TRBJ1-1, with TRBD1 identical over 7 bases. The CDR3 has 14 residues. V dropped 3 bases and J dropped 4; count of bases not matched to a gene: 5. The germline CDR1 and CDR2 sequences are SNHLY and FYNNEI. Written as DNA, the CDR3 is TGTGCCAGCAGTGAGGGGACAGTGAGCACTGAAGCTTTCTTT. Protein product: CASSEGTVSTEAFF.

In its sample, this clonotype was seen many times. V usage is TRBV6-1 and J usage is TRBJ2-1; TRBD1 might be the D (7 bases). The CDR3 has 17 residues. Trimming cost V 5 bases and J 4 bases, with 21 bases left between them. Germline assignment: CDR1 MNHNS and CDR2 SASEGT. CDR3 nucleotide sequence: TGTGCCAGCAGTCAGGGGGGTCCAGGGGGACCTTACAATGAGCAGTTCTTC. Its translation is CASSQGGPGGPYNEQFF.

This clonotype was seen a few times. The chain couples TRBV7-9 to TRBJ1-1, with D perhaps TRBD1 (5 bases). The germline CDR1 and CDR2 sequences are SEHNR and FQNEAQ (reference sequence). V lost 1 base, J lost 1 base, and 10 bases lay in between. The CDR3 has 15 residues. The CDR3, as DNA: TGTGCCAGCAGCTTAGTTTCCGGACAGAACACTGAAGCTTTCTTT. Amino acid sequence: CASSLVSGQNTEAFF.

This clonotype turned up a few times. The chain carries TRBV20-1 and TRBJ1-5; TRBD1 might be the D (6 bases). In germline, CDR1 is DFQATT, CDR2 SNEGSKA (reference sequence). The CDR3 is made up of 14 amino acids. V lost 1 base to trimming and J lost 9 bases, with 16 bases between them. The CDR3 here is CSARGQAAVGPQHF. In DNA, the CDR3 is TGCAGTGCTAGAGGACAGGCTGCCGTAGGGCCCCAGCATTTT.

The V call is TRBV12-3 or TRBV12-4, the J call TRBJ2-6; D not resolved. Between the trimmed V and J ends, which lost 9 bases and 2 bases, there was a span of 11 bases. The CDR3 sequence is 14 residues long. CDR3 nucleotides: TGTGCCAGTACGCAAAGGGCTGGGGCCAACGTCCTGACTTTC. It codes for CASTQRAGANVLTF.

Ten or more counts support this clonotype. The V gene is TRBV6-1, the J gene TRBJ1-5, with 8 positions matching TRBD1. CDR3 length equals 14 residues. The V gene end was trimmed by 5 bases and the J gene end by 3 bases; junction bases not matched to a gene: 3. Germline V gene data show CDR1 as MNHNS and CDR2 as SASEGT. The CDR3 sequence is CASSSDRANQPQHF. In DNA form, the CDR3 reads TGTGCCAGCAGTTCGGACAGGGCCAATCAGCCCCAGCATTTT.

Comment on this clonotype: At one boundary the junction diverges from the germline segment, which might be a read error. The rearrangement links TRBV27 to TRBJ2-1, with a weak D call TRBD1 (5 bases). The germline CDR1 and CDR2 sequences are MNHEY and SMNVEV (reference sequence). This CDR3 has 13 amino acids. CDR3: CATRQSSHNEQFF. The CDR3 DNA sequence: TGTGCCACCCGACAGAGCTCCCACAATGAGCAGTTCTTC.

Ten or more counts support this clonotype. The chain couples TRBV2 to TRBJ1-1, with D perhaps matching TRBD1 (5 bases). This CDR3 is built from 13 residues. From germline, CDR1 is SNHLY and CDR2 FYNNEI. V was cut by 8 bases and J by 3 bases, with 13 bases left in between. In DNA form, the CDR3 reads TGTGCCAGCCCCGGGGGAAGGGACACTGAAGCTTTCTTT. This gives the protein CASPGGRDTEAFF.

This clonotype was observed a handful of times. The chain employs TRBV20-1 and TRBJ2-1, with no clear D. Looked up from germline, CDR1 is DFQATT and CDR2 is SNEGSKA (reference sequence). The length of the CDR3 is 11 residues. Trimming took 6 bases from V and 7 from J, leaving 10 bases between them. The CDR3 nucleotides are TGCAGTGCAGACCTCATAAATGAGCAGTTCTTC. It codes for CSADLINEQFF.

The table lists this clonotype with many counts. The V gene is TRBV20-1, the J gene TRBJ1-5; D remains ambiguous. Trimming shortened V by 0 bases and J by 4 bases, and 13 bases separated the two germline ends. CDR1 and CDR2 from the germline V gene are DFQATT and SNEGSKA (reference sequence). CDR3 length equals 15 residues. CDR3 residues: CSARDLPGRNQPQHF. CDR3 sequence (DNA): TGCAGTGCTAGAGATTTGCCAGGTCGAAATCAGCCCCAGCATTTT.

This clonotype was recorded many times. The rearrangement links TRBV27 to TRBJ2-3, with 9 bases fitting TRBD2. CDR3 length: 17 residues. V shed 0 bases and J 0 bases; nucleotides not matched to a gene: 4. Germline CDR1 is MNHEY and CDR2 is SMNVEV (reference sequence). CDR3 protein: CASSLSRREGSTDTQYF. DNA of the CDR3: TGTGCCAGCAGTTTATCGAGGCGGGAGGGGAGCACAGATACGCAGTATTTT.

This chain uses TRBV6-1 with TRBJ2-5, with 12 bases aligning to TRBD2. Per the germline V gene, CDR1 is MNHNS and CDR2 is SASEGT. The J segment lost 1 base and the V segment lost 7 bases, leaving 4 bases of the junction unmatched. This CDR3 is built from 15 residues. The CDR3 DNA is TGTGCCAGCAACGGACTAGCGGGAACCCAAGAGACCCAGTACTTC. Amino acids: CASNGLAGTQETQYF.

This clonotype showed up many times. The chain recombines TRBV10-2 with TRBJ2-5; unclear D gene. The germline gives CDR1 WSHSY, CDR2 SAAADI. The CDR3 extends over 12 amino acids. V was shortened by 8 bases and J by 2 bases, with 9 bases between the two germline ends. The chain's CDR3 is CASCSAQETQYF. The CDR3 DNA sequence: TGCGCCAGCTGTTCGGCTCAAGAGACCCAGTACTTC.

This clonotype was counted many times. The chain joins TRBV7-9 to TRBJ1-1; a possible D gene is TRBD1 (6 bases). Germline V lookup: CDR1 SEHNR, CDR2 FQNEAQ (reference sequence). CDR3 length equals 12 residues. With 3 bases removed from V and 8 bases from J, the gap between germline ends came to 10 bases. This CDR3 is CASSLGQKEAFF. CDR3 DNA sequence: TGTGCCAGCAGCTTGGGACAAAAAGAAGCTTTCTTT.

The chain uses TRBV7-2 and TRBJ2-5, with TRBD2 matching 10 bases. J was trimmed by 1 base and V by 1 base; bases with no gene match: 6. The CDR3 contains 17 residues. Germline-derived CDR1 and CDR2 are SGHTA and FQGNSA. CDR3 loop: CASSLVTSGSPQETQYF. The CDR3 nucleotides read TGTGCCAGCAGCTTAGTGACTAGCGGGTCCCCCCAAGAGACCCAGTACTTC.

The V and J genes are TRBV9 and TRBJ2-7; no reliable D call. From germline, CDR1 is SGDLS and CDR2 YYNGEE. The CDR3 is 15 residues long. The V end was cut by 0 bases, the J end by 2 bases, with 12 bases between. The DNA for the CDR3 is TGTGCCAGCAGCGTAGCACCCGGAATACCCTACGAGCAGTACTTC. It codes for CASSVAPGIPYEQYF.

This clonotype was observed at least ten times. The chain links TRBV28 to TRBJ2-7; D may be TRBD2 (5 bases). CDR3 length equals 13 residues. Looked up from germline, CDR1 is MDHEN and CDR2 is SYDVKM. Trimming took off 3 bases at V and 1 base at J, with 7 bases between the two ends. The CDR3 sequence is CASSLEVSYEQYF. CDR3 sequence (DNA): TGTGCCAGCAGTTTGGAGGTTTCCTACGAGCAGTACTTC.